The 10 T cell receptor beta chains below all came from one sample that was sequenced in a study of cytomegalovirus exposure and HLA in healthy donors. Primers for the PCR totalled 60 Vbeta and 13 Jbeta. Profiled with immunoSEQ multiplex PCR; TCRdb holds only in-frame clones, not every one. The sample consists of about 190,000 clones, around three quarters of them appearing once. The sample consisted of PBMCs. The receptors were sampled from a woman younger than 35 in good health and CMV-seronegative.

To note about this clone: Other DNA sequences within the sample encode an identical CDR3. V gene TRBV5-1 combines with J gene TRBJ2-3; possibly TRBD2 for D (5 bases). The CDR3 has 15 amino acids. Germline lookup yields CDR1 SGHRS and CDR2 YFSETQ. Deletions cut 1 base from V and 1 base from J, with 10 bases between. The CDR3 bases are TGCGCCAGCAGCTTGTCTGGAGGAGGCACAGATACGCAGTATTTT. It translates to CASSLSGGGTDTQYF. The full variable domain, its missing parts supplied by reference TRBV5-1 and TRBJ2-3, is KAGVTQTPRYLIKTRGQQVTLSCSPISGHRSVSWYQQTPGQGLQFLFEYFSETQRNKGNFPGRFSGRQFSNSRSEMNVSTLELGDSALYLCASSLSGGGTDTQYFGPGTRLTVL.

This clone has a handful of counts. The J gene is TRBJ2-5, the V gene TRBV7-2; TRBD2 aligns across 10 bases. The germline gives CDR1 SGHTA, CDR2 FQGNSA. The CDR3 runs 16 residues. J gave up 3 bases and V 4 bases, and 8 bases lay outside the gene matches. CDR3 bases: TGTGCCAGCAGCTATTCAGCGGGAGGGCCGGAAGAGACCCAGTACTTC. It encodes CASSYSAGGPEETQYF.

The V call is TRBV14, the J call TRBJ2-1; 12 positions match TRBD2. Germline-derived CDR1 and CDR2 are SGHDN and FVKESK. Losses at the gene ends were 1 base for V and 5 bases for J; bases not matched to a gene: 12. The CDR3 totals 19 residues. The CDR3 sequence: CASSQGPSGGAWSNNEQFF. In DNA, the CDR3 is TGTGCCAGCAGCCAAGGACCTAGCGGGGGGGCCTGGAGTAACAATGAGCAGTTCTTC.

This chain connects TRBV27 to TRBJ1-1; 7 bases align to TRBD1. The CDR3 length is 14 residues. Germline V lookup: CDR1 MNHEY, CDR2 SMNVEV (reference sequence). The V gene end was trimmed by 7 bases and the J gene end by 4 bases; junction bases not matched to a gene: 9. CDR3 DNA: TGTGCCAGCAATCCTACAGGGGTGGTCACTGAAGCTTTCTTT. The encoded protein is CASNPTGVVTEAFF.

The chain couples TRBV5-6 to TRBJ2-3, with 13 positions matching TRBD2. V lost 3 bases to trimming and J lost 0 bases; unmatched junction nucleotides: 4. The CDR3 consists of 17 residues. Germline V gene sequence: CDR1 SGHDT, CDR2 YYEEEE. DNA of the CDR3: TGTGCCAGCAGCTGGGGACTAGCGGGACTAAGCACAGATACGCAGTATTTT. This encodes CASSWGLAGLSTDTQYF.

The rearrangement uses TRBV19 and TRBJ2-1, with 9 bases identical to TRBD1. The CDR3 covers 15 residues. Losses at the gene ends were 8 bases for V and 7 bases for J; bases not matched to a gene: 12. The V gene's germline CDR1 is LNHDA and CDR2 SQIVND (reference sequence). CDR3 sequence: CASRLGQGMSNEQFF. The DNA for the CDR3 is TGTGCCAGTCGCCTCGGACAGGGGATGTCGAATGAGCAGTTCTTC.

The chain joins TRBV18 to TRBJ1-5; maybe TRBD1 (6 bases). Germline CDR1 reads KGHSH; CDR2 reads LQKENI. This CDR3 spans 15 amino acids. Trimming left V 3 bases short and J 6 bases short, with 15 bases between. CDR3 in amino acids: CASSPEQGRGQPQHF. The CDR3 DNA sequence: TGTGCCAGCTCACCCGAACAGGGTAGAGGTCAGCCCCAGCATTTT.

This chain uses TRBV11-1 with TRBJ2-7, with D tentatively TRBD1 (5 bases). Germline V CDR1 and CDR2: SGHAT, FQDESV (reference sequence). The CDR3 has 13 amino acids. V dropped 2 bases and J dropped 6 bases, with 11 bases sitting between them. The chain's CDR3 is CASSLWQGSEQYF. The CDR3 region has the DNA TGTGCCAGCAGCTTATGGCAGGGAAGCGAGCAGTACTTC.

The chain combines TRBV2 with TRBJ1-2; D gene ambiguous. Looked up from germline, CDR1 is SNHLY and CDR2 is FYNNEI. The CDR3 is 14 residues long. The ends were cut back, 2 bases at V and 2 bases at J, with 9 bases in the middle. The CDR3 reads CASSEIAANYGYTF. In DNA, the CDR3 is TGTGCCAGCAGTGAAATTGCGGCGAACTATGGCTACACCTTC.

The chain recombines TRBV7-2 with TRBJ2-1; a weak D match, TRBD1 (5 bases). CDR3 length: 15 residues. Germline V CDR1 and CDR2: SGHTA, FQGNSA. Between the trimmed V and J ends, which lost 1 base and 3 bases, there was a span of 10 bases. The DNA of the CDR3 is TGTGCCAGCAGCTTAGGTCCGACAGTCTACAATGAGCAGTTCTTC. Protein product: CASSLGPTVYNEQFF.